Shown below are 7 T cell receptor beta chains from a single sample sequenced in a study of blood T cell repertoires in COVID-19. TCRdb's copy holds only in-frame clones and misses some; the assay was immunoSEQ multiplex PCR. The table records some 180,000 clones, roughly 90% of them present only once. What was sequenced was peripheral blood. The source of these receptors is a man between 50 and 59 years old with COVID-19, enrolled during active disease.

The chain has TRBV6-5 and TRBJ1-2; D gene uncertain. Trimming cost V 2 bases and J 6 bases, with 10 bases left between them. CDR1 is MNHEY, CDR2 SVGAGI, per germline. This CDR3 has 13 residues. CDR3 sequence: CASSYEGWNGYTF. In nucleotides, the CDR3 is TGTGCCAGCAGTTACGAGGGTTGGAATGGCTACACCTTC.

The CDR3 region is CASSEELSYPTGGYSYNEQFF. For the CDR3, the DNA is TGTGCCAGCAGTGAAGAGCTGAGTTATCCTACAGGGGGTTACTCCTACAATGAGCAGTTCTTC. The J gene is TRBJ2-1, the V gene TRBV6-1, with 8 bases lining up with TRBD1. This CDR3 contains 21 residues. Germline-derived CDR1 and CDR2 are MNHNS and SASEGT. J was trimmed by 0 bases and V by 1 base; bases with no gene match: 17.

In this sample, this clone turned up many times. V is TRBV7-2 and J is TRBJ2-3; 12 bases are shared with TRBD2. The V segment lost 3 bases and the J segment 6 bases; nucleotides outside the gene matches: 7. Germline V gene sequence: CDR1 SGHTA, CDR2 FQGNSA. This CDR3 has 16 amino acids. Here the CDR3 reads CASSFLGLAGMDTQYF. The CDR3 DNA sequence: TGTGCCAGCAGCTTCCTTGGACTAGCGGGGATGGATACGCAGTATTTT.

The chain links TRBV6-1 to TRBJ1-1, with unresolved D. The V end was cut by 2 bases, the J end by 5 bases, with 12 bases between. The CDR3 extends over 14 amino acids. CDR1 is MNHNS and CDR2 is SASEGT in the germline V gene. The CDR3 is CASSERQAQTEAFF. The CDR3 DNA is TGTGCCAGCAGTGAAAGGCAGGCGCAGACTGAAGCTTTCTTT.

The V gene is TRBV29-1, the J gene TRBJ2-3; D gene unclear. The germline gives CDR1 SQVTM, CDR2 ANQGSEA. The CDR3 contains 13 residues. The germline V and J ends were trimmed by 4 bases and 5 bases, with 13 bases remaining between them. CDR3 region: CSVGVAVIDTQYF. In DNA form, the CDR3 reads TGCAGCGTTGGGGTCGCGGTGATAGATACGCAGTATTTT.

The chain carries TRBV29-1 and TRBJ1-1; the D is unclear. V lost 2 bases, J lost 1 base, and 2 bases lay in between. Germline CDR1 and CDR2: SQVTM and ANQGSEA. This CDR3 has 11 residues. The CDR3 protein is CSVEQNTEAFF. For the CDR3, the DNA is TGCAGCGTTGAACAGAACACTGAAGCTTTCTTT.

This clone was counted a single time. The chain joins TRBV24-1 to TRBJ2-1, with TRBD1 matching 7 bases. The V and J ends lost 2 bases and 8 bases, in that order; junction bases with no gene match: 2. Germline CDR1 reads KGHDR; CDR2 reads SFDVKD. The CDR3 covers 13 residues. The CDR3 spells CATSDYTGDEQFF. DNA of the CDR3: TGTGCCACCAGTGATTATACAGGGGATGAGCAGTTCTTC.